This TCR beta chain was found in a study of T-cell memory formation after mild COVID-19. Study at large: TCR clusters mostly belonged to single donors.

From the 5' RACE reads, TCRdb called clonotypes with MiXCR, one entry per CDR3 protein. This table holds roughly 200,000 distinct CDR3 sequences, about 9.2% found once. Study findings and constraints: CD4+ contracting clones were found mainly in CM and EM, and CD8+ ones in EMRA.

The CDR3 is 14 residues long. Between the trimmed V and J ends, which lost 3 bases and 4 bases, there was a span of 13 bases. Germline V gene sequence: CDR1 SGHRS, CDR2 YFSETQ. Regarding this clonotype: The antigen is undetermined.

The rearrangement joins TRBV5-1 to TRBJ1-2; D might be TRBD1 (5 bases). Material: PBMCs or a T cell subset sorted from them (not recorded which). The TCR sequence derives from a man younger than 30 who had mild COVID-19 (a few samples of this study predate the infection). Cell type and time point are not known. The CDR3 here is CASSSSGGTYGYTF. CDR3 DNA: TGCGCCAGCAGCTCGTCCGGGGGAACCTATGGCTACACCTTC.